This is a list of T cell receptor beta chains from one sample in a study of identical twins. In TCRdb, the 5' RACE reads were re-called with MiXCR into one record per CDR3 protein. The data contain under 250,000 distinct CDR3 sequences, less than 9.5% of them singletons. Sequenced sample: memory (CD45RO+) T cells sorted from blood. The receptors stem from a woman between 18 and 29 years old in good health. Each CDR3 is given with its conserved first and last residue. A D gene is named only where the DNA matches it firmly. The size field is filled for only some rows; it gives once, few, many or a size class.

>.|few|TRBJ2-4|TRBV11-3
TGTGCCAGCAGCCCAGGGGCGGCGCGCGGGGCCAAAAACATTCAGTACTTC
CASSPGAARGAKNIQYF
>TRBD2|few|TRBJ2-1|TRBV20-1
TGCAGTGCTAGAGGTAGACTAGCGCCAGTTTCCTACAATGAGCAGTTCTTC
CSARGRLAPVSYNEQFF
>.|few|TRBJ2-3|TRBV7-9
TGTGCCAGCAGCTCCCGACCTGTGGGCACAGATACGCAGTATTTT
CASSSRPVGTDTQYF
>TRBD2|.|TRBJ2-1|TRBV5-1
TGCGCCAGCAGGTTCCTAGCGGGGGCATACAATGAGCAGTTCTTC
CASRFLAGAYNEQFF
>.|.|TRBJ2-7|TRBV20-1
TGCAGTGCTAGAGATAAGGATCATTCCTGGGACGAGCAGTACTTC
CSARDKDHSWDEQYF
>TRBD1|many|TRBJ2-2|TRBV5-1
TGCGCCAGCAGCTTCGGACAGGGGAACGGAGAGCTGTTTTTT
CASSFGQGNGELFF
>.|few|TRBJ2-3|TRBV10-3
TGTGCCATCAGTGAGTCGAGCGACAGATTTTTGTATTTT
CAISESSDRFLYF
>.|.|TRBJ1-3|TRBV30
TGTGCCTGGAGTATCGTAGCCTCTGGAAACACCATATATTTT
CAWSIVASGNTIYF
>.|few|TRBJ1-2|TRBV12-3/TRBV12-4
TGTGCCAGCAGTCCCCAGGGAGGGGGGCATACCTATGGCTACACCTTC
CASSPQGGGHTYGYTF
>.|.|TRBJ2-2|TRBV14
TGTGCCAGCAGCCGCCGAGGGGGGAACACCGGGGAGCTGTTTTTT
CASSRRGGNTGELFF
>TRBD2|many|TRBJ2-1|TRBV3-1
TGTGCCAGCAGCCAAGTATGGGCGGGAGGGCCCTACAATGAGCAGTTCTTC
CASSQVWAGGPYNEQFF
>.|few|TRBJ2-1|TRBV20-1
TGCAGTGCTAGAGCTTTAGCAGCAGGGGGGACCCCCTACAATGAGCAGTTCTTC
CSARALAAGGTPYNEQFF
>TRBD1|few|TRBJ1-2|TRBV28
TGTGCCAGCAGTCTATATCCGACAGGGATCTATGGCTACACCTTC
CASSLYPTGIYGYTF
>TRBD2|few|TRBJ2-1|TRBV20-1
TGCAGTGCTTCTAGCGGGAGGGCCGGAGAGCAGTTCTTC
CSASSGRAGEQFF
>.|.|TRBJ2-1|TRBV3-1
TGTGCCAGCAGCCAAGATAAGCGGGAGCAGTTCTTC
CASSQDKREQFF
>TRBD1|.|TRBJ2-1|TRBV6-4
TGTGCCACTTCTTCTGGGACAGGGGGCGATGAGCAGTTCTTC
CATSSGTGGDEQFF
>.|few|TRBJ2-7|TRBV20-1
TGCAGTGCTAGTGGTCGAGCCGGACCAACCTACGAGCAGTACTTC
CSASGRAGPTYEQYF
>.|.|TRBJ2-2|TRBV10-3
TGTGCCATCAGTGAGTCGATCGGGGGCGAGAGCACCGGGGAGCTGTTTTTT
CAISESIGGESTGELFF
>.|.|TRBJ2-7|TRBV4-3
TGCGCCAGCAGCCAAGACTACCTATACGAGCAGTACTTC
CASSQDYLYEQYF
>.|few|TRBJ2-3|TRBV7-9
TGTGCCAGCAGCACGAACCCGGCTTATACGCAGTATTTT
CASSTNPAYTQYF
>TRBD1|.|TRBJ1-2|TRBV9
TGTGCCAGCAGCGCACAGGGGGCTGATGATGGCTACACCTTC
CASSAQGADDGYTF
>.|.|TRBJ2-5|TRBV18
TGTGCCAGCTCATCGGGGGAAGGAGAGACCCAGTACTTC
CASSSGEGETQYF
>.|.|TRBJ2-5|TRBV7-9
TGTGCCAGCAGCTTAGGGACGGGTTATCAAGAGACCCAGTACTTC
CASSLGTGYQETQYF
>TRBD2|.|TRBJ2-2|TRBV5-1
TGCGCCAGCAGCTTGACGACTAGCGCCCTGTTCGGCGGGGAGCTGTTTTTT
CASSLTTSALFGGELFF
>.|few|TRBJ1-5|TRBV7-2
TGTGCCAGCAGCCAAGGCGGACGGAACAATCAGCCCCAGCATTTT
CASSQGGRNNQPQHF
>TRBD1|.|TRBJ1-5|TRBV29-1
TGCAGCGTCTCCCAAGGGACAGTCAATCAGCCCCAGCATTTT
CSVSQGTVNQPQHF
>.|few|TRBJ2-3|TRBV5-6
TGTGCCAGCAGCTTGGCGCCCTATACGCAGTATTTT
CASSLAPYTQYF
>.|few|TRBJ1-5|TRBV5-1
TGCGCCAGCAGCATGTCGACAGGTGGCAATCAGCCCCAGCATTTT
CASSMSTGGNQPQHF
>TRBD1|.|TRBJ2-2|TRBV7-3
TGTGCCAGCAGTCCCTCCCCGGACAGGGGGCCCCACCGGGAGCTGTTTTTT
CASSPSPDRGPHRELFF
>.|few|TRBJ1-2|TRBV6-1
TGTGCCAGCAGTGAGGGGCAGGGAACTGGCTACACCTTC
CASSEGQGTGYTF
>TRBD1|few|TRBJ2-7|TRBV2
TGTGCCACCTCGGGACAGGGGAACTACGAGCAGTACTTC
CATSGQGNYEQYF
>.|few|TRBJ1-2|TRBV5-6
TGTGCCAGCAGGCTTGTCGACACACCTAACTATGGCTACACCTTC
CASRLVDTPNYGYTF
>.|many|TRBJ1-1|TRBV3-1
TGTGCCAGCAGCCAAGCGGGCAGGAACACTGAAGCTTTCTTT
CASSQAGRNTEAFF
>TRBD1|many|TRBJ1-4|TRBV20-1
TGCAGTGCTCCAGGGACAGGGAACGAAAAACTGTTTTTT
CSAPGTGNEKLFF
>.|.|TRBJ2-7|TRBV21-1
TGTGCCAGCAGCAAAGTCGGGGTGGAACAGAACTACGAGCAGTACTTC
CASSKVGVEQNYEQYF
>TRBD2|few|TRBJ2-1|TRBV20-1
TGCAGTGCTATAGCGACTAGCGGGATTACCCAGAATGAGCAGTTCTTC
CSAIATSGITQNEQFF
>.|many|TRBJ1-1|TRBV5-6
TGTGCCAGCAACTCCACTGAAGCTTTCTTT
CASNSTEAFF
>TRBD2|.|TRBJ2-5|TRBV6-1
TGTGCCAGCCGCATTATGGCGGGAGATAAGGGGACCCAGTACTTC
CASRIMAGDKGTQYF
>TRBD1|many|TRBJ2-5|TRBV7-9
TGTGCCAGCAGCCCTGGCACAGGGGCCACGTACCAAGAGACCCAGTACTTC
CASSPGTGATYQETQYF
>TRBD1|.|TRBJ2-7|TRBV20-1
TGCAGTGCTAGCGCAGGGGGCGAGGGCGAGCAGTACTTC
CSASAGGEGEQYF
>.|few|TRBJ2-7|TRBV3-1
TGTGCCAGCAGCCAAGTAACAGGACTTGGCGAGCAGTACTTC
CASSQVTGLGEQYF
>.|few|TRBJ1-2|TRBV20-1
TGCAGTGCTATCCTACAGGGTTCCTATGGCTACACCTTC
CSAILQGSYGYTF
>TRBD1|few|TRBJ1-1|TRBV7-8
TGTGCCAGCAGCTTAGCGGGAGGAGACAGGGGTTTCTTT
CASSLAGGDRGFF
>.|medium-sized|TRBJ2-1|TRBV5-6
TGTGCCAGCAGCTTGGGTGGAGTGGCCAATGAGCAGTTCTTC
CASSLGGVANEQFF
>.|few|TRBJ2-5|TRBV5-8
TGTGCCAGCAGCGTCGGACAGAGGGTAGTCCAAGGGGAGACCCAGTACTTC
CASSVGQRVVQGETQYF
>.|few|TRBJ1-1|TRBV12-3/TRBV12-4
TGTGCCAGCAGTTTGGGCAGGGAGAGGGCTTTCTTT
CASSLGRERAFF
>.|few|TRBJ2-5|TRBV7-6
TGTGCCAGCAGCTCCCCGGGGTTAGCCGGAGAGACCCAGTACTTC
CASSSPGLAGETQYF
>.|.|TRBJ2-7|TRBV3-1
TGTGCCAGCAGCCAAGGGTGGTCCTACGAGCAGTACTTC
CASSQGWSYEQYF
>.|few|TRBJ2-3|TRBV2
TGTGCCAGCATCCGGGAAGCCAGCACAGATACGCAGTATTTT
CASIREASTDTQYF
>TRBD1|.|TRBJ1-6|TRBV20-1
TGCAGTGCTAGAGAAAGGGGACAGGGGACTTCACCCCTCCACTTT
CSARERGQGTSPLHF
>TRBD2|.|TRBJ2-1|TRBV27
TGTGCCAGCTTAAATTACGGGGGGGCCAAAAATGAGCAGTTCTTC
CASLNYGGAKNEQFF
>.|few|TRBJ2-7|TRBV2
TGTGCCACCAGATTGGAGGGGGGAAGCTACGAGCAGTACTTC
CATRLEGGSYEQYF
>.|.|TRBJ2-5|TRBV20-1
TGCAGTGCTAGGGAGGGGGCGTCAGAGACCCAGTACTTC
CSAREGASETQYF
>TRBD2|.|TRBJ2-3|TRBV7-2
TGTGCCAGCAGCCTCCTAGCGGGGGGCGGGAAAGATACGCAGTATTTT
CASSLLAGGGKDTQYF
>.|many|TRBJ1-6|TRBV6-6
TGTGCCAGCAGTTACTCCGATTCACCCCTCCACTTT
CASSYSDSPLHF
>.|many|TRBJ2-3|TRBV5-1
TGCGCCAGCAGCCCAAGGGACACAGATACGCAGTATTTT
CASSPRDTDTQYF